The 27 T cell receptor beta chains below come from one sample, sequenced in a study of cytomegalovirus exposure and HLA in healthy donors. Method: immunoSEQ multiplex PCR; TCRdb's copy keeps in-frame clones and lacks some. Of around 60,000 clones in the sample, around 95% were seen once. The sample consisted of PBMCs. These receptors all stem from a woman aged 18-35 years in good health and CMV-seropositive.

The chain recombines TRBV9 with TRBJ2-1, with 8 bases fitting TRBD1. Germline CDR1 and CDR2: SGDLS and YYNGEE. The CDR3 sequence is 14 residues long. Trimming cost V 6 bases and J 4 bases; bases outside gene matches: 6. CDR3: CASTPTGAYNEQFF. CDR3 DNA sequence: TGTGCCAGCACCCCGACAGGGGCTTACAATGAGCAGTTCTTC. Full variable domain (missing parts from reference TRBV9 and TRBJ2-1): DSGVTQTPKHLITATGQRVTLRCSPRSGDLSVYWYQQSLDQGLQFLIQYYNGEERAKGNILERFSAQQFPDLHSELNLSSLELGDSALYFCASTPTGAYNEQFFGPGTRLTVL.

The chain recombines TRBV19 with TRBJ2-7; 7 bases are a match to TRBD1. The germline V gene has CDR1 LNHDA and CDR2 SQIVND (reference sequence). V shed 5 bases, J shed 0 bases, and the junction held 1 base outside the gene matches. This CDR3 has 13 residues. The CDR3 nucleotides are TGTGCCAGTAGTGCAGGGGGCTCCTACGAGCAGTACTTC. Its protein product is CASSAGGSYEQYF.

The chain is built from TRBV28 and TRBJ2-5; 11 positions agree with TRBD2. CDR3 length: 15 residues. The V and J ends lost 4 bases and 5 bases, in that order; junction bases with no gene match: 6. The germline CDR1 and CDR2 sequences are MDHEN and SYDVKM. CDR3 residues: CASSSRLAGRETQYF. DNA of the CDR3: TGTGCCAGCAGTTCACGACTAGCGGGGAGGGAGACCCAGTACTTC. The full variable domain, rest sourced from reference TRBV28 and TRBJ2-5, is DVKVTQSSRYLVKRTGEKVFLECVQDMDHENMFWYRQDPGLGLRLIYFSYDVKMKEKGDIPEGYSVSREKKERFSLILESASTNQTSMYLCASSSRLAGRETQYFGPGTRLLVL.

The chain combines TRBV28 with TRBJ2-2; no clear D. V was clipped by 3 bases and J by 7 bases, with 6 bases between them. This CDR3 has 12 residues. CDR1 and CDR2 from the germline V gene are MDHEN and SYDVKM. CDR3 amino acids: CASSFSNGELFF. The CDR3 DNA sequence: TGTGCCAGCAGTTTCTCTAACGGGGAGCTGTTTTTT.

The chain combines TRBV29-1 with TRBJ2-3, with 12 bases aligning to TRBD1. This CDR3 is 14 amino acids long. V trimming: 6 bases; J trimming: 7 bases; junction bases outside the gene matches: 8. Germline-derived CDR1 and CDR2 are SQVTM and ANQGSEA. The CDR3: CSVDSGQGANTQYF. The CDR3 DNA follows: TGCAGCGTAGACTCGGGACAGGGGGCGAATACGCAGTATTTT.

The chain employs TRBV4-2 and TRBJ2-7; 10 positions match TRBD2. This CDR3 has 14 residues. Germline loops: CDR1 LGHNA, CDR2 YNFKEQ. Trimming at V came to 1 base and at J to 7 bases, leaving 4 bases not matched to a gene. The CDR3 loop reads CASSQGSLAGEQYF. CDR3 DNA: TGTGCCAGCAGCCAAGGGTCACTAGCGGGGGAGCAGTACTTC.

The rearrangement joins TRBV13 to TRBJ2-5; 10 bases are a match to TRBD2. The CDR3 has 19 amino acids. Looked up from germline, CDR1 is PRHDT and CDR2 is FYEKMQ (reference sequence). V dropped 4 bases and J dropped 3; count of bases not matched to a gene: 17. CDR3 in amino acids: CASSSEMTSGLVFKETQYF. The CDR3 DNA reads TGTGCCAGCAGCTCAGAAATGACTAGCGGGCTGGTTTTTAAAGAGACCCAGTACTTC.

The chain carries TRBV6-1 and TRBJ2-7, with D hard to call. Trimming took off 6 bases at V and 2 bases at J, with 17 bases between the two ends. The V gene's germline CDR1 is MNHNS and CDR2 SASEGT. The length of the CDR3 is 15 residues. CDR3 residues: CASSPGSQGPYEQYF. As DNA, the CDR3 is TGTGCCAGCAGCCCCGGGTCCCAAGGTCCCTACGAGCAGTACTTC.

The J gene is TRBJ2-3, the V gene TRBV6-4; 7 positions agree with TRBD2. Germline lookup yields CDR1 MRHNA and CDR2 SNTAGT. The junction had 6 bases not matched to a gene; V was cut back by 4 bases and J by 5 bases. The CDR3 length is 14 residues. In nucleotides, the CDR3 is TGTGCCAGCAGTGCCACCGGGGGGAGAGATACGCAGTATTTT. Translated, it gives CASSATGGRDTQYF.

The chain uses TRBV7-2 and TRBJ1-2, with 8 nucleotides matching TRBD1. Germline V CDR1 and CDR2: SGHTA, FQGNSA. Losses at the gene ends were 5 bases for V and 3 bases for J; bases not matched to a gene: 5. The CDR3 is 14 amino acids. Written as DNA, the CDR3 is TGTGCCAGCAGCCCCAGGGGGCAGTACTATGGCTACACCTTC. Translation: CASSPRGQYYGYTF.

The chain joins TRBV4-3 to TRBJ2-3; D possibly corresponds to TRBD1 (5 bases). Per germline, CDR1 LGHNA and CDR2 YSLEER. The length of the CDR3 is 16 residues. V was trimmed by 0 bases and J by 6 bases, leaving 16 bases between them. CDR3 nucleotide sequence: TGCGCCAGCAGCCAAGATTGGGGCGGAAATGGGGATACGCAGTATTTT. The encoded protein is CASSQDWGGNGDTQYF.

The chain joins TRBV5-6 to TRBJ2-1, with 7 bases identical to TRBD1. After removal of 0 bases from V and 9 bases from J, the junction contained 15 bases not matched to a gene. CDR3 length equals 17 residues. Germline CDR1 is SGHDT and CDR2 is YYEEEE. The CDR3 bases are TGTGCCAGCAGCTTGGAAAGGGGGCGCCAGAATATCGGTGAGCAGTTCTTC. Its translation is CASSLERGRQNIGEQFF.

The chain joins TRBV5-1 to TRBJ2-7; tentatively, D is TRBD2 (5 bases). Trimming shortened V by 5 bases and J by 2 bases, and 17 bases separated the two germline ends. CDR3 length: 15 residues. Germline CDR1 and CDR2: SGHRS and YFSETQ. The CDR3 coding sequence is TGCGCCAGCAGAAAACTGGCGGGCGACGCCTACGAGCAGTACTTC. Residues: CASRKLAGDAYEQYF.

The chain employs TRBV7-3 and TRBJ2-3; TRBD2 matches at 10 bases. Germline V gene lookup returns CDR1 SGHTA and CDR2 FQGTGA. The V and J ends lost 2 bases and 4 bases, in that order; junction bases with no gene match: 0. This CDR3 is built from 14 residues. CDR3 region: CASSLLAGADTQYF. CDR3 DNA sequence: TGTGCCAGCAGCTTACTAGCGGGAGCAGATACGCAGTATTTT.

The V and J genes are TRBV28 and TRBJ2-1; D is possibly TRBD2 (5 bases). V shed 3 bases and J shed 4 bases, with 10 bases lying between them. CDR3 length: 14 residues. The germline V gene has CDR1 MDHEN and CDR2 SYDVKM. The CDR3 region is CASSLAPGYNEQFF. Written as DNA, the CDR3 is TGTGCCAGCAGTTTGGCGCCGGGGTACAATGAGCAGTTCTTC. Filled out from reference TRBV28 and TRBJ2-1, the complete variable domain reads DVKVTQSSRYLVKRTGEKVFLECVQDMDHENMFWYRQDPGLGLRLIYFSYDVKMKEKGDIPEGYSVSREKKERFSLILESASTNQTSMYLCASSLAPGYNEQFFGPGTRLTVL.

V gene TRBV5-6 combines with J gene TRBJ1-1; 8 bases agree with TRBD1. Germline V lookup: CDR1 SGHDT, CDR2 YYEEEE. V lost 1 base to trimming and J lost 6 bases; unmatched junction nucleotides: 14. CDR3 length: 17 amino acids. CDR3 sequence: CASSLRGVTGVYAEAFF. In nucleotides, the CDR3 is TGTGCCAGCAGCTTGAGGGGGGTGACAGGGGTTTACGCTGAAGCTTTCTTT.

The CDR3 nucleotides read TGTGCCAGTAGTGAAACCGGGACAGGCCCTTTTAATGAGCAGTTCTTC. As protein: CASSETGTGPFNEQFF. The rearrangement links TRBV19 to TRBJ2-1; 8 positions agree with TRBD1. V trimming: 5 bases; J trimming: 7 bases; junction bases outside the gene matches: 13. The CDR3 spans 16 residues. The germline V gene has CDR1 LNHDA and CDR2 SQIVND (reference sequence). The full variable domain, with the rest looked up from reference TRBV19 and TRBJ2-1, is DGGITQSPKYLFRKEGQNVTLSCEQNLNHDAMYWYRQDPGQGLRLIYYSQIVNDFQKGDIAEGYSVSREKKESFPLTVTSAQKNPTAFYLCASSETGTGPFNEQFFGPGTRLTVL.

The rearrangement uses TRBV4-2 and TRBJ2-5; D is uncertain. The length of the CDR3 is 16 residues. Per germline, CDR1 LGHNA and CDR2 YNFKEQ. V dropped 0 bases and J dropped 2 bases, with 13 bases sitting between them. CDR3 protein: CASSQEWLSGQETQYF. CDR3 DNA: TGTGCCAGCAGCCAAGAGTGGCTTTCCGGGCAAGAGACCCAGTACTTC.

The chain joins TRBV5-1 to TRBJ2-7; 7 nucleotides line up with TRBD2. CDR1 SGHRS and CDR2 YFSETQ come from the germline V gene. This CDR3 is 14 amino acids long. J lost 0 bases, V lost 3 bases, and 3 bases had no gene match. CDR3 coding DNA: TGCGCCAGCAGCTCCCAGCGGGACTCCTACGAGCAGTACTTC. Translating gives CASSSQRDSYEQYF.

The chain has TRBV11-2 and TRBJ2-7; D not certain. The V gene's germline CDR1 is SGHAT and CDR2 FQNNGV. V gave up 0 bases and J gave up 3 bases, with 12 bases separating them. The CDR3 length is 15 residues. The CDR3 protein is CASSLEYQTSYEQYF. CDR3 in DNA: TGTGCCAGCAGCTTAGAATATCAGACAAGCTACGAGCAGTACTTC.

The rearrangement joins TRBV7-9 to TRBJ2-5; a weak D match, TRBD1 (6 bases). The V and J ends lost 4 bases and 3 bases respectively, with 18 bases between them. The germline V gene has CDR1 SEHNR and CDR2 FQNEAQ (reference sequence). The CDR3 loop spans 16 amino acids. The CDR3 region is CASSSNGGAKEETQYF. CDR3 nucleotides: TGTGCCAGCAGCTCAAATGGGGGCGCGAAAGAAGAGACCCAGTACTTC.

The V call is TRBV9, the J call TRBJ1-6; 9 bases align to TRBD1. V lost 4 bases and J lost 10; bases outside the gene matches: 12. The CDR3 has 16 amino acids. Germline-derived CDR1 and CDR2 are SGDLS and YYNGEE. The CDR3 sequence is CASSLFPGTGKSPLHF. The CDR3 DNA reads TGTGCCAGCAGCCTCTTCCCCGGGACAGGGAAATCACCCCTCCACTTT. Full variable domain (remainder filled in from reference TRBV9 and TRBJ1-6): DSGVTQTPKHLITATGQRVTLRCSPRSGDLSVYWYQQSLDQGLQFLIQYYNGEERAKGNILERFSAQQFPDLHSELNLSSLELGDSALYFCASSLFPGTGKSPLHFGNGTRLTVT.

The V call is TRBV27, the J call TRBJ2-5; 9 bases align to TRBD1. This CDR3 comprises 14 residues. In germline, CDR1 is MNHEY, CDR2 SMNVEV (reference sequence). The ends lost 2 bases at V and 4 bases at J; junction bases unmatched: 2. Here the CDR3 reads CASSLTQGAETQYF. The CDR3 coding sequence is TGTGCCAGCAGTTTAACACAGGGGGCAGAGACCCAGTACTTC.

This chain uses TRBV6-1 with TRBJ1-2; D not certain. The germline CDR1 and CDR2 sequences are MNHNS and SASEGT. Trimming removed 6 bases at V and 5 bases at J, with 13 bases between. This CDR3 spans 13 amino acids. The CDR3 DNA is TGTGCCAGCAGGGAATGGGCGATTTATGGCTACACCTTC. Translated: CASREWAIYGYTF.

This rearrangement joins TRBV7-2 to TRBJ2-5, with 8 positions matching TRBD2. The CDR3 consists of 15 residues. Germline values: CDR1 SGHTA, CDR2 FQGNSA. Trimming removed 5 bases from V and 2 bases from J; junction bases left unmatched: 7. CDR3 sequence: CASSLQAGEQETQYF. CDR3 DNA sequence: TGTGCCAGCAGCCTTCAAGCGGGGGAGCAAGAGACCCAGTACTTC.

The J gene is TRBJ2-5, the V gene TRBV7-2; maybe TRBD1 (5 bases). Trimming shortened V by 5 bases and J by 4 bases, and 11 bases separated the two germline ends. The CDR3 totals 13 residues. Germline CDR1 and CDR2: SGHTA and FQGNSA. DNA for the CDR3: TGTGCCAGCAGCCCCAGGGTGGGAGAGACCCAGTACTTC. Translating it yields CASSPRVGETQYF.

The genes are TRBV5-1 and TRBJ2-7; D is unresolved. V was clipped by 4 bases and J by 5 bases, with 4 bases between them. CDR3 size: 10 residues. Looked up from germline, CDR1 is SGHRS and CDR2 is YFSETQ. The CDR3, as DNA: TGCGCCAGCAGCATCAACGAGCAGTACTTC. It encodes CASSINEQYF.